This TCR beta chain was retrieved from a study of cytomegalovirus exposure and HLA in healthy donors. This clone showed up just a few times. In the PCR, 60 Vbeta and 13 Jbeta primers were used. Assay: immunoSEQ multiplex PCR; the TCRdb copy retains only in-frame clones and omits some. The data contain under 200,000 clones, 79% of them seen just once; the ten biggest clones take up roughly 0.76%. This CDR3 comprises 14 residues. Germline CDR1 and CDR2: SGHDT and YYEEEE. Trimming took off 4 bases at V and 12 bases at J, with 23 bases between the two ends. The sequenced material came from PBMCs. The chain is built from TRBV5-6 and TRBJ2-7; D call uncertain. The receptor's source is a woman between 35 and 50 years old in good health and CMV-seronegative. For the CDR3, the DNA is TGTGCCAGCAGCAAGCGACGGCACTACGAGCAGTTGTACTTC. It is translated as CASSKRRHYEQLYF.